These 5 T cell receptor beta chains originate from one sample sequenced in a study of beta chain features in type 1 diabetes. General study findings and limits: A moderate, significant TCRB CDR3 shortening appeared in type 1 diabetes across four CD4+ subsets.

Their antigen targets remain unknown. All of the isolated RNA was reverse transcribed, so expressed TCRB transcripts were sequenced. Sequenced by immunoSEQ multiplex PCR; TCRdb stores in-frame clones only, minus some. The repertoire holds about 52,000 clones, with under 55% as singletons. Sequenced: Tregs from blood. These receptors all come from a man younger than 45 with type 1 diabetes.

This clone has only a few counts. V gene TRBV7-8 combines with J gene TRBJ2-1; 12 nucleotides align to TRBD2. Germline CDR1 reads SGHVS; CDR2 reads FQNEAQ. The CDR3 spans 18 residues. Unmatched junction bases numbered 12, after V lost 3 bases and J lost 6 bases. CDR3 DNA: TGTGCCAGCAGCTTCAATAACGGACTAGCGGGATGGGGCAATGAGCAGTTCTTC. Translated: CASSFNNGLAGWGNEQFF.

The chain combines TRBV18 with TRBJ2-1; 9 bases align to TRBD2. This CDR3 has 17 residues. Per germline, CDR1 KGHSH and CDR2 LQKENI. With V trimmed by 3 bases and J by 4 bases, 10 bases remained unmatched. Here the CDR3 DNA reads TGTGCCAGCTCACCTTTTGCGACTAGCGGTGATTACAATGAGCAGTTCTTC. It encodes CASSPFATSGDYNEQFF.

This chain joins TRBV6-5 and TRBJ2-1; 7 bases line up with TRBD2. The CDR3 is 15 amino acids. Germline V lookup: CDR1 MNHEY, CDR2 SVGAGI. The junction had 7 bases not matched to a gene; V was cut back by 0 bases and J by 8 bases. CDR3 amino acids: CASSYSTGGGHEQFF. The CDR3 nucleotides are TGTGCCAGCAGTTACTCAACGGGAGGAGGGCATGAGCAGTTCTTC.

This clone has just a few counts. The CDR3 spells CASSGTGAEKLFF. In nucleotides, the CDR3 is TGTGCCAGCAGCGGTACAGGGGCTGAAAAACTGTTTTTT. V and J are TRBV13 and TRBJ1-4, with TRBD1 matching over 7 bases. The CDR3 is 13 amino acids. Germline loops: CDR1 PRHDT, CDR2 FYEKMQ (reference sequence). V lost 5 bases and J lost 7; bases outside the gene matches: 4.

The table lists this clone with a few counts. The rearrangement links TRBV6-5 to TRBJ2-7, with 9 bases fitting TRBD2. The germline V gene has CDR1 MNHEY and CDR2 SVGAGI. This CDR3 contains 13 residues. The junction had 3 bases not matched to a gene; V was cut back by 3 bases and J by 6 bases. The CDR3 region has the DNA TGTGCCAGCAGTTATTCTAGCGGGGTCGAGCAGTACTTC. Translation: CASSYSSGVEQYF.